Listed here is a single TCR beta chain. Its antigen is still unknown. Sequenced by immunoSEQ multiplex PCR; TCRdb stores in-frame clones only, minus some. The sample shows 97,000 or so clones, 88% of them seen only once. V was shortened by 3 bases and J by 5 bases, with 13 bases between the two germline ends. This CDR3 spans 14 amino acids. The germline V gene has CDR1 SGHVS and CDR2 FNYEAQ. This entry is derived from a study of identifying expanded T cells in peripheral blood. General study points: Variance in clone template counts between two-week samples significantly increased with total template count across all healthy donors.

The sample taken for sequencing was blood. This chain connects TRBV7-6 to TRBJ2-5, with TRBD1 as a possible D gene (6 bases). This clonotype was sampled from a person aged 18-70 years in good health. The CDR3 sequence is CASSFPRGPETQYF. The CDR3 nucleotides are TGTGCCAGCAGCTTTCCCAGGGGCCCCGAGACCCAGTACTTC.